The clone carrying this T cell receptor beta chain was found many times. The antigen remains unidentified. This sample is part of a study of T cells in Graves' hyperthyroidism and ophthalmopathy. Any patient presenting with uncontrolled infection, other autoimmune disease, pregnancy or lactation was left out. Diagnoses rested on clinical symptoms, serum thyroxine and TRAb, thyroid ultrasound and orbital computed tomography. CDR1 and CDR2 from the germline V gene are LGHDT and YNNKEL (reference sequence). V lost 1 base and J 2 bases, leaving 14 bases between the germline ends. The CDR3 loop spans 16 amino acids. Template material for amplifying TCR beta CDR3 regions consisted of RNA transcripts. Researchers ran a first-round RT-PCR on the TCR CDR3 using the HTBI primer set. MiXCR, run by TCRdb on the multiplex PCR reads, gives a single entry per CDR3 protein. The sample consists of a few hundred thousand distinct CDR3 sequences, around 16% of them appearing once.

Study-wide results and caveats: Using 13 V-J features, a model discriminated ophthalmopathy from stable hyperthyroidism. Blood also showed most of the thyroid clonotypes that were expanded above 0.001.

This sequence originates from a man aged 40-49 years with Graves' hyperthyroidism. The chain is built from TRBV3-1 and TRBJ2-5, with D tentatively TRBD2 (6 bases). The source material was blood. CDR3 protein: CASSQVGVAAQETQYF. CDR3 bases: TGTGCCAGCAGCCAAGTCGGGGTAGCGGCACAAGAGACCCAGTACTTC.